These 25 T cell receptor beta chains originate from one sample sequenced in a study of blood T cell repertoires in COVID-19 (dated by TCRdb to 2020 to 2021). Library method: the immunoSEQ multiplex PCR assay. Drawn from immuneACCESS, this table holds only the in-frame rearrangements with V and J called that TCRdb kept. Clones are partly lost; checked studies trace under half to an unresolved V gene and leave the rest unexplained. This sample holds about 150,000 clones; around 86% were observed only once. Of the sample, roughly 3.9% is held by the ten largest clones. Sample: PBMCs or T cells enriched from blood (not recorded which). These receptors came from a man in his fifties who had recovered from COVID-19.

The DNA for the CDR3 is TGCGCCAGCAGCCAAGGCCAACAGGGCTCAGGAAACACCATATATTTT. Its protein product is CASSQGQQGSGNTIYF. This chain links TRBV4-3 with TRBJ1-3; tentative D call: TRBD1 (6 bases). CDR3 length: 16 amino acids. Trimming shortened V by 1 base and J by 4 bases, and 14 bases separated the two germline ends. Per the germline V gene, CDR1 is LGHNA and CDR2 is YSLEER.

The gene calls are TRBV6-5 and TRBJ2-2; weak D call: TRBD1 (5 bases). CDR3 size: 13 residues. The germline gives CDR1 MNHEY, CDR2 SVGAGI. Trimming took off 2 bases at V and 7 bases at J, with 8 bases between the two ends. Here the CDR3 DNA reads TGTGCCAGCAGTTACCTGGGGCACGGGGAGCTGTTTTTT. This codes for CASSYLGHGELFF.

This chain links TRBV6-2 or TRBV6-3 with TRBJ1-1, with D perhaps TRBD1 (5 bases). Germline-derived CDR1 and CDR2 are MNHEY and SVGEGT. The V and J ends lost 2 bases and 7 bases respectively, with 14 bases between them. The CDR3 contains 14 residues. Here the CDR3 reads CASSYGGFVHEAFF. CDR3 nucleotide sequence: TGTGCCAGCAGTTACGGGGGGTTCGTACATGAAGCTTTCTTT.

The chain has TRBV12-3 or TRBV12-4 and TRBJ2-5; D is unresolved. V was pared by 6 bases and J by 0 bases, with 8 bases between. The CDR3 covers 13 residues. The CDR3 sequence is CASSHRDQETQYF. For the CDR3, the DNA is TGTGCCAGCAGCCACCGGGACCAAGAGACCCAGTACTTC.

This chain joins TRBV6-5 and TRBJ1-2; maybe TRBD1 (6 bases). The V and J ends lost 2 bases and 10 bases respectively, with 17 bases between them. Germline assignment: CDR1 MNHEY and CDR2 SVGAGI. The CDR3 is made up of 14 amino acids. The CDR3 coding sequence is TGTGCCAGCAGTTACGGGGGCGTCTCCCCCATCTACACCTTC. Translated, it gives CASSYGGVSPIYTF.

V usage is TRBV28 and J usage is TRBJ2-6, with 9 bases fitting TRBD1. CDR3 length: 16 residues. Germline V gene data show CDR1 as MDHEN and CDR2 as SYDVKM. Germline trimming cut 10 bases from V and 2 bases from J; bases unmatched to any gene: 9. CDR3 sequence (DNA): TGTGCCATCACCGGGACAGGGTCTCCTGGGGCCAACGTCCTGACTTTC. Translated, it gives CAITGTGSPGANVLTF. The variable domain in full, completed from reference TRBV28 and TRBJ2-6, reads DVKVTQSSRYLVKRTGEKVFLECVQDMDHENMFWYRQDPGLGLRLIYFSYDVKMKEKGDIPEGYSVSREKKERFSLILESASTNQTSMYLCAITGTGSPGANVLTFGAGSRLTVL.

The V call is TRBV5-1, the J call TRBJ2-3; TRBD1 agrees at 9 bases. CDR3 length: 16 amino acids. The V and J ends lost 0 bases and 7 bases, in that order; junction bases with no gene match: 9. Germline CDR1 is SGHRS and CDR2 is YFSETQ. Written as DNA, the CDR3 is TGCGCCAGCAGCTTGGGGTCCGGGACAGGGTTTTATACGCAGTATTTT. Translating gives CASSLGSGTGFYTQYF. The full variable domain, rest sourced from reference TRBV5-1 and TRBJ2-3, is KAGVTQTPRYLIKTRGQQVTLSCSPISGHRSVSWYQQTPGQGLQFLFEYFSETQRNKGNFPGRFSGRQFSNSRSEMNVSTLELGDSALYLCASSLGSGTGFYTQYFGPGTRLTVL.

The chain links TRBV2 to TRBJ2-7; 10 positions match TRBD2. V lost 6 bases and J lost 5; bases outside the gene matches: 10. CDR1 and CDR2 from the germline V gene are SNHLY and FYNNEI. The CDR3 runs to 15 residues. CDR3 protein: CASSHPGLAGDEQYF. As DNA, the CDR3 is TGTGCCAGCAGCCACCCTGGCCTAGCGGGAGACGAGCAGTACTTC.

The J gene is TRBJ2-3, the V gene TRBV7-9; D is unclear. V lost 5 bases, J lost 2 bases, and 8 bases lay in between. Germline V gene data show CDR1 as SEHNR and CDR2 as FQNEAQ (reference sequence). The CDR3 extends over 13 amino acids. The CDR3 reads CASSRVPTDTQYF. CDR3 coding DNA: TGTGCCAGCAGCCGAGTTCCCACAGATACGCAGTATTTT.

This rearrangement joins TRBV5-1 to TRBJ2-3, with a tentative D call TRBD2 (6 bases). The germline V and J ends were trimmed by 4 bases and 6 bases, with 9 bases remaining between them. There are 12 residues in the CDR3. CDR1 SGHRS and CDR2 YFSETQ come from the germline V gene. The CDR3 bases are TGCGCCAGCAGCGGGACTTCTGATACGCAGTATTTT. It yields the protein CASSGTSDTQYF.

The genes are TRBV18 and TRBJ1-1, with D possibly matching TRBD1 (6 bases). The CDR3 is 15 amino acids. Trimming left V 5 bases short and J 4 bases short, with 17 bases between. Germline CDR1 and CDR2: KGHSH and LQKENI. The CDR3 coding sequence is TGTGCCAGCTCAATGAGAGAGGGGGACGGCACTGAAGCTTTCTTT. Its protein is CASSMREGDGTEAFF.

The chain's CDR3 is CASRLLINSGNTIYF. The CDR3 nucleotides read TGTGCCAGCAGGCTACTCATCAACTCTGGAAACACCATATATTTT. This chain uses TRBV5-5 with TRBJ1-3; D remains unclear. The germline V and J ends were trimmed by 5 bases and 0 bases, with 12 bases remaining between them. The CDR3 sequence is 15 residues long. Germline V CDR1 and CDR2: SGHKS, YYEKEE (reference sequence).

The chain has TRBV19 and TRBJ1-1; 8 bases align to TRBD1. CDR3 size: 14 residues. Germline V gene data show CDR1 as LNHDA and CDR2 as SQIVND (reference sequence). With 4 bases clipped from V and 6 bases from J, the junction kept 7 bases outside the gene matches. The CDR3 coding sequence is TGTGCCAGTAGTACGGGGACAGGCGCCCCTGAAGCTTTCTTT. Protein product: CASSTGTGAPEAFF.

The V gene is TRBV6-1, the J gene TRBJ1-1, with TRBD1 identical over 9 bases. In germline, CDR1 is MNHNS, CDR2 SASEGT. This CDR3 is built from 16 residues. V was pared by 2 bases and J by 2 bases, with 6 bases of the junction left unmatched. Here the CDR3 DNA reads TGTGCCAGCAGTGAATACAGAACAGGGGGCAACACTGAAGCTTTCTTT. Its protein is CASSEYRTGGNTEAFF.

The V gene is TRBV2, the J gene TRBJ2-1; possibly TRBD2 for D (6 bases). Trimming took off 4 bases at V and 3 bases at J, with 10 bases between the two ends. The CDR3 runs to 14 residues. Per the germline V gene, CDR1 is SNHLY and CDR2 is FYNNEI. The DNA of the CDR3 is TGTGCCAGCAGTGCCGGGACTTTCTACAATGAGCAGTTCTTC. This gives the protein CASSAGTFYNEQFF.

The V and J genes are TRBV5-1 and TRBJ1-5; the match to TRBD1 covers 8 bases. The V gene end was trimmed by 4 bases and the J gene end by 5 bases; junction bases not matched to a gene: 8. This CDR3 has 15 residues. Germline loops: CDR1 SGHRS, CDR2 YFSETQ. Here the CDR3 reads CASSPIPGQDQPQHF. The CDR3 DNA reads TGCGCCAGCAGCCCGATACCGGGACAGGATCAGCCCCAGCATTTT. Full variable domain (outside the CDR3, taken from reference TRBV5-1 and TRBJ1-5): KAGVTQTPRYLIKTRGQQVTLSCSPISGHRSVSWYQQTPGQGLQFLFEYFSETQRNKGNFPGRFSGRQFSNSRSEMNVSTLELGDSALYLCASSPIPGQDQPQHFGDGTRLSIL.

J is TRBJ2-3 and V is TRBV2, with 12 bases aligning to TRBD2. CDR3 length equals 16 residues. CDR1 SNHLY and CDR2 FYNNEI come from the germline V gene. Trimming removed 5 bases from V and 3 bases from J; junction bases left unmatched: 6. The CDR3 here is CASSHRLAGDTDTQYF. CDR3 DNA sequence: TGTGCCAGCAGTCATAGACTAGCGGGGGATACAGATACGCAGTATTTT.

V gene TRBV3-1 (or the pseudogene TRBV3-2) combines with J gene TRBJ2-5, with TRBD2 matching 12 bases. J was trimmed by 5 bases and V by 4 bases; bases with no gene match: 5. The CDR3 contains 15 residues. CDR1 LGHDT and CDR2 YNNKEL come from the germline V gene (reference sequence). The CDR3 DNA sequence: TGTGCCAGCAGCCTGCTAGCGGGGGGGCTGGAGACCCAGTACTTC. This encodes CASSLLAGGLETQYF.

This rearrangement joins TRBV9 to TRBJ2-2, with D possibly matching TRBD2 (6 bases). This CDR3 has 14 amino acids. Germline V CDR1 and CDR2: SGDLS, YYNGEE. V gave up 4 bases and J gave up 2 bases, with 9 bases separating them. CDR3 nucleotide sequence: TGTGCCAGCAGCTGGGGGGATAACACCGGGGAGCTGTTTTTT. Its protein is CASSWGDNTGELFF.

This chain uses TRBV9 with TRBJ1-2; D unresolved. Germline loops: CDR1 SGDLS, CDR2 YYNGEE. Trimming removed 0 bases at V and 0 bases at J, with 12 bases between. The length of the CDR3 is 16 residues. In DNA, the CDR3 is TGTGCCAGCAGCGTAGACGCCACAGTATCTAACTATGGCTACACCTTC. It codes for CASSVDATVSNYGYTF. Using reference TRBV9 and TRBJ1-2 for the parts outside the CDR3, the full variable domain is DSGVTQTPKHLITATGQRVTLRCSPRSGDLSVYWYQQSLDQGLQFLIQYYNGEERAKGNILERFSAQQFPDLHSELNLSSLELGDSALYFCASSVDATVSNYGYTFGSGTRLTVV.

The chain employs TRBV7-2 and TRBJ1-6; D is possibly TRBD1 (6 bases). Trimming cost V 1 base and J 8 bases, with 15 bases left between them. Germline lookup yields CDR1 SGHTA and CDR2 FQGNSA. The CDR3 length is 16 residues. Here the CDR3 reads CASSLVGTRTDSPLHF. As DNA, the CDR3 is TGTGCCAGCAGCTTAGTGGGGACAAGAACCGATTCACCCCTCCACTTT.

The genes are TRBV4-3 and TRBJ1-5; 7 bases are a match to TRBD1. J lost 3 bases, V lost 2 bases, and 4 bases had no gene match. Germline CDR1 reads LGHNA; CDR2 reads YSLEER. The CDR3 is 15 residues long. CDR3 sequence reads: CASSQSGTVNQPQHF. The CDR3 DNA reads TGCGCCAGCAGCCAATCGGGGACAGTCAATCAGCCCCAGCATTTT.

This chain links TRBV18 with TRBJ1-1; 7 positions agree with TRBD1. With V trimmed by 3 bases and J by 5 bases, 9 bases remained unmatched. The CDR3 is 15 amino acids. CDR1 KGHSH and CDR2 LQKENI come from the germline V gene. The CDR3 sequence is CASSPDQGVRTEAFF. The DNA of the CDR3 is TGTGCCAGCTCACCCGATCAGGGGGTAAGAACTGAAGCTTTCTTT.

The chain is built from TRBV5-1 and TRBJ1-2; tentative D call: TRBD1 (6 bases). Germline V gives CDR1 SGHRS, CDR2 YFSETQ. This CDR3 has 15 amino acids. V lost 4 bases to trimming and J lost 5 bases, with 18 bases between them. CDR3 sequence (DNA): TGCGCCAGCAGCGGACGGGACACTGGCGAATATGGCTACACCTTC. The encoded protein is CASSGRDTGEYGYTF.

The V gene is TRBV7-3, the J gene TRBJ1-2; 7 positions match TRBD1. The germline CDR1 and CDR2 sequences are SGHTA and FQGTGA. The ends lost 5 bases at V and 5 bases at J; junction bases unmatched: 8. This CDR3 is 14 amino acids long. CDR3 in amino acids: CASSPERGRYGYTF. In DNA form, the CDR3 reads TGTGCCAGCAGCCCCGAGAGGGGGCGTTATGGCTACACCTTC.